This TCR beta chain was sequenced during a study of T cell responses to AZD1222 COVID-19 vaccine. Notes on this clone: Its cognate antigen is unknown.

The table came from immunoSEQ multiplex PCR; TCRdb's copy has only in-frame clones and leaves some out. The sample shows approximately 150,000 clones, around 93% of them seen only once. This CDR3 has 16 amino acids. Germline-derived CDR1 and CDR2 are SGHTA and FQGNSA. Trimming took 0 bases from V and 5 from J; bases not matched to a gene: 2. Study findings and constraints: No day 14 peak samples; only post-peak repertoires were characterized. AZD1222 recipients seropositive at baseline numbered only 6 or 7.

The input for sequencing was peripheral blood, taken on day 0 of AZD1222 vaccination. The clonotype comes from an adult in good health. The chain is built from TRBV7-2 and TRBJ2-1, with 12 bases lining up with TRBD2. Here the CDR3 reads CASSLATSGGNNEQFF. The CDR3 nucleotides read TGTGCCAGCAGCTTAGCCACTAGCGGGGGGAACAATGAGCAGTTCTTC.